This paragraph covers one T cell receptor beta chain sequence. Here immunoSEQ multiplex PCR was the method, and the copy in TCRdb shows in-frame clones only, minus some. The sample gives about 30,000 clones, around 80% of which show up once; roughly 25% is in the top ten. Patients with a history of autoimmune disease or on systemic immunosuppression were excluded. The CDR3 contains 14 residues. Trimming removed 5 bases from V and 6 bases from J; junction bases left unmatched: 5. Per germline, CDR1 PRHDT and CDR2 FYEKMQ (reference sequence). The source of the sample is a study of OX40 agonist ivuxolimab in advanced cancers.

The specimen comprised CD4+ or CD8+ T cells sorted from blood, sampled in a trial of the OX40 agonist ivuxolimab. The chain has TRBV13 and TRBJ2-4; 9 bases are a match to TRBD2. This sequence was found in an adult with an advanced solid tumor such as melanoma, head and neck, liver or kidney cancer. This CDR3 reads CASSLWTSANIQYF. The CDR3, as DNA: TGTGCCAGCAGCCTATGGACTAGCGCAAACATTCAGTACTTC.